This TCR beta chain was captured in a study of blood T cells in healthy people across ages. Germline V gene lookup returns CDR1 LNHDA and CDR2 SQIVND (reference sequence). This CDR3 is 17 amino acids long. V trimming: 4 bases; J trimming: 4 bases; junction bases outside the gene matches: 13. Next came a second PCR, run for about 6 to 12 cycles, which used a sample-barcoded 5' primer along with a J-beta primer mix. TCRdb fed the 5' RACE reads into MiXCR, producing one record per CDR3 protein. The repertoire holds about 680,000 distinct CDR3 sequences, with around 48% as singletons. The sample was blood. This chain joins TRBV19 and TRBJ2-3; 8 bases match TRBD2. This receptor was identified in a woman aged 55-69 years in good health. CDR3 residues: CASSTLFGSGNSDTQYF. The CDR3 DNA is TGTGCCAGTAGTACCCTATTTGGTAGCGGGAACTCAGATACGCAGTATTTT.